The 11 T cell receptor beta chains in this list originate from one sample, sequenced in a study of blood T cells in healthy people across ages. With a J-beta primer mix and a sample-barcoded 5' primer, a second PCR ran roughly 7 to 11 cycles. One entry per CDR3 protein, called by TCRdb with MiXCR from the 5' RACE reads. This table has 1.5 million to 2 million distinct CDR3 sequences, about 28% appearing once. The material sequenced was blood. Receptors were obtained from a woman aged 25 to 45 in good health.

A few counts support this clonotype. For the CDR3, the DNA is TGTGCCAGCAGCTCAGGACAGGGGCGGGGGAGTGAGCAGTTCTTC. The encoded protein is CASSSGQGRGSEQFF. V usage is TRBV11-2 and J usage is TRBJ2-1, with 9 bases lining up with TRBD1. The CDR3 has 15 amino acids. V gave up 4 bases and J gave up 9 bases; unmatched junction bases: 10. Germline CDR1 and CDR2: SGHAT and FQNNGV.

This clonotype was detected only a few times. V gene TRBV28 combines with J gene TRBJ2-1; TRBD2 might be the D (6 bases). The CDR3 contains 13 residues. V gave up 5 bases and J gave up 7 bases, with 12 bases separating them. CDR1 and CDR2 (germline): MDHEN, SYDVKM. The CDR3 DNA is TGTGCCAGCAGTCCGGGAGAACCAAATGAGCAGTTCTTC. Protein sequence: CASSPGEPNEQFF.

This clonotype was counted ten times or more. The chain uses TRBV4-1 and TRBJ2-4; possible D gene TRBD2, 7 bases. This CDR3 is built from 14 residues. In germline, CDR1 is MGHRA, CDR2 YSYEKL. V was shortened by 3 bases and J by 2 bases, with 8 bases between the two germline ends. The DNA for the CDR3 is TGCGCCAGCAGCCAGGGGGGGCCCAAAAACATTCAGTACTTC. Translation gives CASSQGGPKNIQYF.

This clonotype was detected a few times. This sequence joins TRBV10-3 and TRBJ2-7; weak D call: TRBD2 (5 bases). V was cut by 5 bases and J by 3 bases, with 14 bases left in between. The CDR3 length is 14 residues. CDR1 ENHRY and CDR2 SYGVKD come from the germline V gene. CDR3 coding DNA: TGTGCCATCAGTAGGGCGAGGGTCGGCTACGAGCAGTACTTC. This codes for CAISRARVGYEQYF.

This clonotype has only a few counts. V is TRBV12-3 or TRBV12-4 and J is TRBJ2-5; TRBD1 matches at 7 bases. V was pared by 5 bases and J by 3 bases, with 12 bases of the junction left unmatched. The CDR3 sequence is 16 residues long. The CDR3 spells CASSGTRDRIEETQYF. The DNA for the CDR3 is TGTGCCAGCAGTGGCACCCGGGACAGAATAGAAGAGACCCAGTACTTC.

The CDR3 sequence is CSVTPGQGNGYTF. As DNA, the CDR3 is TGCAGCGTAACACCGGGACAGGGGAATGGCTACACCTTC. This chain connects TRBV29-1 to TRBJ1-2, with TRBD1 matching 10 bases. This CDR3 contains 13 residues. The junction had 7 bases not matched to a gene; V was cut back by 6 bases and J by 6 bases. CDR1 and CDR2 (germline): SQVTM, ANQGSEA.

The sample holds a few counts of this clonotype. This chain connects TRBV5-1 to TRBJ2-1; a possible D gene is TRBD2 (5 bases). The CDR3 totals 13 residues. CDR1 is SGHRS and CDR2 is YFSETQ in the germline V gene. V lost 2 bases to trimming and J lost 9 bases, with 12 bases between them. The CDR3 DNA reads as TGCGCCAGCAGCTTTCCTATAGGAGGTGAGCAGTTCTTC. It codes for CASSFPIGGEQFF.

This clonotype was observed a handful of times. The chain employs TRBV5-1 and TRBJ1-2; TRBD1 agrees at 10 bases. This CDR3 is built from 14 residues. The germline gives CDR1 SGHRS, CDR2 YFSETQ. The V and J ends lost 4 bases and 6 bases, in that order; junction bases with no gene match: 6. This CDR3 is CASSPGQGRNGYTF. In DNA form, the CDR3 reads TGCGCCAGCAGCCCGGGACAGGGGAGGAATGGCTACACCTTC.

The gene calls are TRBV27 and TRBJ2-3; tentative D call: TRBD2 (6 bases). Trimming shortened V by 7 bases and J by 2 bases, and 10 bases separated the two germline ends. The CDR3 is 13 residues long. The germline V gene has CDR1 MNHEY and CDR2 SMNVEV (reference sequence). The DNA for the CDR3 is TGTGCCAGCAAGTTAGCGGTCACAGATACGCAGTATTTT. This sequence encodes CASKLAVTDTQYF.

To note about this clonotype: The junction departs from germline at one end; a sequencing error may be responsible. The chain has TRBV3-1 and TRBJ2-1; TRBD2 matches 9 bases. This CDR3 is 16 amino acids long. Germline CDR1 reads LGHDT; CDR2 reads YNNKEL (reference sequence). CDR3 DNA sequence: TGTGCCAGCAGCCAGATAGCGGGGGCCCAATACAATGGGCAGTTCTTC. Its protein product is CASSQIAGAQYNGQFF.

This clonotype occurred a few times. This rearrangement joins TRBV5-1 to TRBJ2-3; D gene uncertain. From germline, CDR1 is SGHRS and CDR2 YFSETQ. V was clipped by 2 bases and J by 1 base, with 8 bases between them. CDR3 length: 14 residues. CDR3 amino acids: CASSLEQRTDTQYF. For the CDR3, the DNA is TGCGCCAGCAGCTTAGAACAGCGCACAGATACGCAGTATTTT.